This T cell receptor beta chain was observed in a study of OX40 agonist ivuxolimab in advanced cancers. General notes on the study: Ivuxolimab was an agonistic, fully human IgG2 monoclonal antibody directed against OX40 (CD134), a costimulatory receptor. Intravenous ivuxolimab was administered to patients every 2 weeks at six dose levels: 0.01, 0.1, 0.3, 1.5, 3 and 10 mg/kg. The paper reports the monotherapy dose-escalation portion (N ≈ 52 patients) of the phase I ivuxolimab trial. The point of sequencing TCRbeta in the periphery was to test whether ivuxolimab changed TCR sequence diversity and drove clonal T-cell expansion. Of the roughly 52 dose-escalation patients, hepatocellular carcinoma was present in about 20, melanoma in around 15, renal cell carcinoma in 9 and head and neck cancer in 9. Partial responses occurred in three dose-escalation patients, of whom one had hepatocellular carcinoma and two had cutaneous melanoma. A male proportion of almost 85% and a mean age of roughly 58 years, ranging from about 23 to 90, were recorded for the dose-escalation cohort. Prior anti-PD-1, anti-PD-L1 or anti-CTLA-4 therapy was permitted, and checkpoint inhibitors had been received by roughly 40% of dose-escalation patients.

For sequencing of the TCRbeta CDR3 region, genomic DNA was extracted from the sorted cells. The immunoSEQ Assay was used for sequencing of TCRbeta CDR3 regions. TCRdb's version of the immuneACCESS table is confined to in-frame rearrangements and falls short of the full clone set. An unresolved V gene accounts for under half of the shortfall where checked; the remainder is of unknown origin. The sample records 90,000 or so clones, 70% to 90% of which are singletons. The top ten constitute 3.5% to 5.5% of the sample. The trial excluded patients who had a history of autoimmune disease or who were on systemic immunosuppression. In every dose cohort, peripheral blood was drawn for TCR sequencing at baseline, cycle 4 day 1, and cycle 7 day 1. The samples were taken from a phase I, first-in-human, multicenter, open-label dose-escalation trial of ivuxolimab. Adults with locally advanced or metastatic melanoma, renal cell carcinoma, hepatocellular carcinoma or head and neck squamous cell carcinoma were enrolled in the trial. Before TCR sequencing, CD4+ and CD8+ T cells were separately sorted from peripheral blood.

Results the study describes overall, beyond this receptor: Partial responders in the 0.1-3.0 mg/kg groups had among the lowest normalized peripheral clonal expansion, especially among CD8+ T cells. After ivuxolimab, expanded clones were on average more numerous among CD8+ T cells than among CD4+ T cells. The antigen specificity of the clonally expanded peripheral T cells was not determined. At doses of 0.1 to 3.0 mg/kg, clonal expansion of both CD4+ and CD8+ T cells in blood was seen between baseline and week 6. Low levels of normalized T-cell clonal expansion were also shown by some nonresponding patients.

V drops 3 bases and J drops 8 bases, leaving 16 bases in between. Taken from cysteine to phenylalanine, the CDR3 has 14 residues. Only the CDR3 DNA stays, 42 bases, in frame from base 1. From the germline V gene, CDR1 is LGHNT and CDR2 is FRNRAP. About this clone itself: Its antigen remains undetermined. There are no base qualities to consult, and no much larger clone falls within one base.

This sequence originates from an adult with an advanced solid tumor such as melanoma, head and neck, liver or kidney cancer. The chain links TRBV12-5 with TRBJ1-1, with no D gene named confidently. The sequencing used CD4+ or CD8+ T cells sorted from blood, collected in a trial of the OX40 agonist ivuxolimab. The CDR3 in this case is CASGFTDARVEAFF. The bases are TGTGCTAGTGGTTTTACGGACGCCCGGGTCGAAGCTTTCTTT.